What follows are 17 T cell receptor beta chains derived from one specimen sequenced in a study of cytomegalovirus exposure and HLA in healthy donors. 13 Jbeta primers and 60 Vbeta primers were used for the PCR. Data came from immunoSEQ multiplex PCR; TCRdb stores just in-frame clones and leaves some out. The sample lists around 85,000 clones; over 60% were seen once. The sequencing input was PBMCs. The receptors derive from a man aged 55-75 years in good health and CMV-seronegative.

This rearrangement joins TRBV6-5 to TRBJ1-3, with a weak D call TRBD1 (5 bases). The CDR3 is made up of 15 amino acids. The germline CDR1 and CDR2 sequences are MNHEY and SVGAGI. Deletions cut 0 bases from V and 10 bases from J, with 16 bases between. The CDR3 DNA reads TGTGCCAGCAGTTACTCCGGGCCGGGGGGGGGAACCATATATTTT. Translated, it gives CASSYSGPGGGTIYF.

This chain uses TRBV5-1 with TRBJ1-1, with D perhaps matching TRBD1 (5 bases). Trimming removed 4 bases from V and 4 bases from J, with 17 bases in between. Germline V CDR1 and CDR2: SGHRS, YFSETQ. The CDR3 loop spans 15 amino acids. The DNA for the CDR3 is TGCGCCAGCAGCCCGAGGGAGGGGATGAGCACTGAAGCTTTCTTT. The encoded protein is CASSPREGMSTEAFF.

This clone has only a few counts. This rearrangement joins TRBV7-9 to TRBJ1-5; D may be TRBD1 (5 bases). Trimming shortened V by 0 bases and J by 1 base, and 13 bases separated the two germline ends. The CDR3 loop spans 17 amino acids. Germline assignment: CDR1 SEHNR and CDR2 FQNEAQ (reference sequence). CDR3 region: CASSLAGGVGSNQPQHF. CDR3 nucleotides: TGTGCCAGCAGCTTAGCGGGAGGGGTGGGAAGCAATCAGCCCCAGCATTTT.

The CDR3 is CSGALAYEQYF. CDR3 nucleotides: TGCAGCGGGGCACTCGCCTACGAGCAGTACTTC. The chain is built from TRBV29-1 and TRBJ2-7; D unclear. This CDR3 comprises 11 residues. CDR1 and CDR2 from the germline V gene are SQVTM and ANQGSEA. Between the trimmed V and J ends, which lost 7 bases and 2 bases, there was a span of 9 bases.

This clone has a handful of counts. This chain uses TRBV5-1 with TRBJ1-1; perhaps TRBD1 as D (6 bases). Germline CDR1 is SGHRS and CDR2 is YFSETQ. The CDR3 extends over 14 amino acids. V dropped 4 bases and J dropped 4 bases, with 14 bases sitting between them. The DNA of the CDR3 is TGCGCCAGCAGCCTCAACGGGGGGGCCACTGAAGCTTTCTTT. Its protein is CASSLNGGATEAFF.

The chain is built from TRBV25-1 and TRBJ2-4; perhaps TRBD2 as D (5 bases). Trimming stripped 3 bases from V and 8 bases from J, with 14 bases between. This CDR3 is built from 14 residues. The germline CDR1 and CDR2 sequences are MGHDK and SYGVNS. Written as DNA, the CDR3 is TGTGCCAGCAGTGACCACTCCCACGGGGACATTCAGTACTTC. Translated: CASSDHSHGDIQYF.

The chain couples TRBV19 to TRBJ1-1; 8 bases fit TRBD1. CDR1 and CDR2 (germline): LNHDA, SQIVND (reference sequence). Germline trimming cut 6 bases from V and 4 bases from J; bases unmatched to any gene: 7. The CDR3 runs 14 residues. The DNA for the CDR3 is TGTGCCAGTAGGGTTACAGGGGGTGGCACTGAAGCTTTCTTT. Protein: CASRVTGGGTEAFF.

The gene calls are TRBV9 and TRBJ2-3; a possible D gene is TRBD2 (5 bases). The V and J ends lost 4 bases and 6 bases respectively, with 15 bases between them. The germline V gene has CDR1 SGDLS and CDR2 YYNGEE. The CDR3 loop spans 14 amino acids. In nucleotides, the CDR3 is TGTGCCAGCAGCCCGAGGGCTAGAGGGGATACGCAGTATTTT. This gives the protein CASSPRARGDTQYF.

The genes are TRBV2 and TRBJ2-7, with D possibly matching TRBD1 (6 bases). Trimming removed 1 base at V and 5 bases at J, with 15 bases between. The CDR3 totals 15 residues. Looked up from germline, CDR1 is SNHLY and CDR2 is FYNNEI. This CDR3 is CASSEEGDSMDEQYF. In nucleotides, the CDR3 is TGTGCCAGCAGTGAAGAGGGGGATTCAATGGACGAGCAGTACTTC.

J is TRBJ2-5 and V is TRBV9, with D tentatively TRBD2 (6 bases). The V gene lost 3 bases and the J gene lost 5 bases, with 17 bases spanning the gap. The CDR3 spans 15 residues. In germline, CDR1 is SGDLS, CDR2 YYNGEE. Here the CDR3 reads CASSGTGTPLETQYF. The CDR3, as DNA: TGTGCCAGCAGCGGAACCGGGACTCCCTTGGAGACCCAGTACTTC.

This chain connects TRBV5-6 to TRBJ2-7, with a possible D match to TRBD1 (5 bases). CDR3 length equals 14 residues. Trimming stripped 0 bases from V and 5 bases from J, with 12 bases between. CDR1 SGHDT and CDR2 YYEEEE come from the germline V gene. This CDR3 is CASSLVQGLNEQYF. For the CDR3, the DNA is TGTGCCAGCAGCTTGGTCCAGGGTCTCAACGAGCAGTACTTC.

The CDR3 loop reads CASSHRGPYLNEQFF. The DNA of the CDR3 is TGTGCCAGCAGCCACAGGGGGCCCTACCTCAATGAGCAGTTCTTC. This chain connects TRBV2 to TRBJ2-1; 9 nucleotides agree with TRBD1. The CDR3 length is 15 residues. Trimming at V came to 6 bases and at J to 6 bases, leaving 9 bases not matched to a gene. In germline, CDR1 is SNHLY, CDR2 FYNNEI.

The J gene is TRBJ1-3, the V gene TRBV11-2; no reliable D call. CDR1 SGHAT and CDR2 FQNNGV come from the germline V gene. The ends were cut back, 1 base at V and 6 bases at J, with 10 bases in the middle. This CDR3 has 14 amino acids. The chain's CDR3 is CASSLASGVNTIYF. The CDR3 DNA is TGTGCCAGCAGCTTAGCGTCAGGTGTAAACACCATATATTTT. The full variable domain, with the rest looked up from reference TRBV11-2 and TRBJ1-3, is EAGVAQSPRYKIIEKRQSVAFWCNPISGHATLYWYQQILGQGPKLLIQFQNNGVVDDSQLPKDRFSAERLKGVDSTLKIQPAKLEDSAVYLCASSLASGVNTIYFGEGSWLTVV.

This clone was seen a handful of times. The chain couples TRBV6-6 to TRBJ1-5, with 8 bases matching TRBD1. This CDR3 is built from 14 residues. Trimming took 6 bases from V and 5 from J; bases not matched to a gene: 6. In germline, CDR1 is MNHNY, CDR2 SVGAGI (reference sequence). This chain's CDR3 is CASRGTGWDQPQHF. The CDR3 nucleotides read TGTGCCAGCAGGGGGACAGGTTGGGATCAGCCCCAGCATTTT.

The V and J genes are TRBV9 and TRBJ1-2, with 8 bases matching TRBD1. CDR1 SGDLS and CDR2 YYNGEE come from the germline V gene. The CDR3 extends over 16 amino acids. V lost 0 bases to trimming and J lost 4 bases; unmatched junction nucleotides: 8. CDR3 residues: CASSVAWGGTGYGYTF. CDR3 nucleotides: TGTGCCAGCAGCGTAGCCTGGGGGGGGACAGGCTATGGCTACACCTTC.

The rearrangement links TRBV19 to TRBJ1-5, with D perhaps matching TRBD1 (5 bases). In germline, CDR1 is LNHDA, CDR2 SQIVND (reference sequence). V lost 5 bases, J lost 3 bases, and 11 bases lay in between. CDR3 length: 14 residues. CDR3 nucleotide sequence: TGTGCCAGTAGTGGAGGGGTCTACAATCAGCCCCAGCATTTT. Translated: CASSGGVYNQPQHF. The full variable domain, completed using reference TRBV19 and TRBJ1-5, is DGGITQSPKYLFRKEGQNVTLSCEQNLNHDAMYWYRQDPGQGLRLIYYSQIVNDFQKGDIAEGYSVSREKKESFPLTVTSAQKNPTAFYLCASSGGVYNQPQHFGDGTRLSIL.

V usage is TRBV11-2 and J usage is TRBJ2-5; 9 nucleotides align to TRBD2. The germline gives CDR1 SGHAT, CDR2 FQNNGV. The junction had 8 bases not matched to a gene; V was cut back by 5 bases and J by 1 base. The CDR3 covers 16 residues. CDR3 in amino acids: CASSPSTSGPQETQYF. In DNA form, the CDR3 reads TGTGCCAGCAGCCCGTCCACTAGCGGGCCCCAAGAGACCCAGTACTTC.